These 8 T cell receptor beta chains originate from one sample sequenced in a study of molecular identifiers for immune sequencing clone quantification. TCRdb recomputed calls from the PCR reads with MiXCR, one row per CDR3 protein. The table includes hundreds of thousands of distinct CDR3 sequences, about 25% detected once. Sequencing used naive CD8+ T cells from blood, with Jurkat cell RNA spiked in. Subset noted: FACS-sorted CD8+CD4-CCR7+CD45RA+ naive T cells. Every receptor here comes from a human donor in good health. Some libraries in this study had Jurkat cell RNA spiked in.

The chain is built from TRBV4-1 and TRBJ2-5; TRBD1 matches at 7 bases. Germline V gene sequence: CDR1 MGHRA, CDR2 YSYEKL. The CDR3 totals 15 residues. Trimming removed 2 bases from V and 5 bases from J; junction bases left unmatched: 8. CDR3 DNA sequence: TGCGCCAGCAGCCAACCGACAGGGTTGGGGGAGACCCAGTACTTC. This codes for CASSQPTGLGETQYF.

The V gene is TRBV24-1, the J gene TRBJ2-7; possibly TRBD2 for D (6 bases). V lost 7 bases and J 3 bases, leaving 24 bases between the germline ends. The germline V gene encodes CDR1 KGHDR and CDR2 SFDVKD. The CDR3 has 17 residues. CDR3 region: CATRFPGLPSHFYEQYF. The CDR3 DNA is TGTGCCACCAGGTTTCCGGGACTCCCCAGCCACTTCTACGAGCAGTACTTC.

This clonotype was seen at least ten times. The chain uses TRBV18 and TRBJ1-2; TRBD1 matches at 8 bases. Germline trimming cut 4 bases from V and 0 bases from J; bases unmatched to any gene: 10. The CDR3 is made up of 17 amino acids. Germline values: CDR1 KGHSH, CDR2 LQKENI. This chain's CDR3 is CASSQVPGQEANYGYTF. The CDR3 region has the DNA TGTGCCAGCTCACAGGTCCCGGGACAGGAGGCTAACTATGGCTACACCTTC.

This clonotype appeared many times. The genes are TRBV20-1 and TRBJ1-5, with 8 positions matching TRBD1. Germline V lookup: CDR1 DFQATT, CDR2 SNEGSKA (reference sequence). The ends lost 4 bases at V and 3 bases at J; junction bases unmatched: 2. This CDR3 has 13 amino acids. The CDR3 nucleotides read TGCAGTGCTACGGACAGGGTCAATCAGCCCCAGCATTTT. Protein: CSATDRVNQPQHF.

This clonotype was counted only a few times. The gene calls are TRBV29-1 and TRBJ1-1; D gene uncertain. The CDR3 sequence is 11 residues long. The ends were cut back, 6 bases at V and 5 bases at J, with 10 bases in the middle. Germline assignment: CDR1 SQVTM and CDR2 ANQGSEA. CDR3 sequence (DNA): TGCAGCGTCCGCTACGGTACTGAAGCTTTCTTT. Translated: CSVRYGTEAFF.

In the case of this clonotype: A much larger clone lies one base from this, so it may be a read error. The V gene is TRBV19, the J gene TRBJ2-3; D is undetermined. The CDR3 spans 13 residues. Germline V CDR1 and CDR2: LNHDA, SQIVND (reference sequence). CDR3 in amino acids: CASSTMLTDAQYF. The CDR3 DNA reads TGTGCCAGTAGCACCATGCTCACAGATGCGCAGTATTTT.

The genes are TRBV6-2 or TRBV6-3 and TRBJ2-2; the match to TRBD1 covers 7 bases. After removal of 2 bases from V and 0 bases from J, the junction contained 9 bases not matched to a gene. Germline V CDR1 and CDR2: MNHEY, SVGEGT. This CDR3 has 18 amino acids. The CDR3 DNA reads TGTGCCAGCAGTTACGGAGACTGGGACAGACCGAACACCGGGGAGCTGTTTTTT. Translation gives CASSYGDWDRPNTGELFF.

On this clonotype itself: This probably arose from a read error, given a far larger clone one base away. The genes are TRBV5-3 and TRBJ2-1, with D possibly matching TRBD1 (5 bases). TRBV5-3 counts as an open reading frame of uncertain function. V shed 10 bases and J shed 5 bases, with 13 bases lying between them. This CDR3 spans 12 amino acids. CDR3: CACSLGDNEQFF. In DNA, the CDR3 is TGTGCCTGCAGCTTAGGGGACAATGAGCAGTTCTTC.